This T cell receptor beta chain was identified in a study of shared clonotypes between healthy human individuals. Study-level points and caveats: Although depth was large, rarefaction showed that sequencing of the sorted subsets was incomplete. It was observed that approximately 5% of naive CD4 clonotypes were shared across a handful of donors. Compared with clonotypes that all four donors shared, non-shared clonotypes had lower generation probabilities.

Genomic DNA (from each subset) was split evenly across several immunoSEQ plates. Generated by immunoSEQ multiplex PCR, the TCRdb table keeps only in-frame clones and is missing some. The sample holds about 2.3 million clones, around 92% seen once. Regarding this clone: Antigen specificity is unknown.

The CDR3 length is 15 residues. The V segment lost 4 bases and the J segment 0 bases; nucleotides outside the gene matches: 3. Germline CDR1 SGHAT, CDR2 FQNNGV. Sequencing used naive CD4+ T cells from PBMCs. Described subset: CD45RA+ positively selected. This sequence originates from a man between 18 and 29 years old in good health. Some clones in this sample may be carry-over from other donors' samples. The rearrangement links TRBV11-2 to TRBJ1-3, with TRBD1 identical over 7 bases. The CDR3 region is CASSSDRASGNTIYF. The CDR3 DNA follows: TGTGCCAGCAGCTCTGACAGGGCCTCTGGAAACACCATATATTTT.